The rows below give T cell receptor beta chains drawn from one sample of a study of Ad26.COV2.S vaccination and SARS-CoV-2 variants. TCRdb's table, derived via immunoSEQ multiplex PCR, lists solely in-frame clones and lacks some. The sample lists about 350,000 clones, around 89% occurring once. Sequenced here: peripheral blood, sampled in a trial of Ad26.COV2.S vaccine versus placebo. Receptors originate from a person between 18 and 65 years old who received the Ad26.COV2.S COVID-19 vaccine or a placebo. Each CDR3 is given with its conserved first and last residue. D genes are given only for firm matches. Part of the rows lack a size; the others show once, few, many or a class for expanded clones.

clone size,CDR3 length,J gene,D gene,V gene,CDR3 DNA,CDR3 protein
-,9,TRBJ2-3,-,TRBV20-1,TGCAGTGCTCCCAATACGCAGTATTTT,CSAPNTQYF
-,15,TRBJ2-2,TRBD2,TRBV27,TGTGCCAGCAGTCAGACTAGCGGGAGGTCCGGGGAGCTGTTTTTT,CASSQTSGRSGELFF
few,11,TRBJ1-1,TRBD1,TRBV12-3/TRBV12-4,TGTGCCAGCAGTTCGACAGGGGAAGCTTTCTTT,CASSSTGEAFF
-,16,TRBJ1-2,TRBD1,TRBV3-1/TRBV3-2,TGTGCCAGCAGCCAAGATTTTGGGACAGATTCCTATGGCTACACCTTC,CASSQDFGTDSYGYTF
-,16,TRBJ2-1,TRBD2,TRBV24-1,TGTGCCACCAGTGGAGCGGGAGGGCCCCCCTACAATGAGCAGTTCTTC,CATSGAGGPPYNEQFF
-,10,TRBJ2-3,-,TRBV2,TGTGCCAGCAACCCCGATACGCAGTATTTT,CASNPDTQYF
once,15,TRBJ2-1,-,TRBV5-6,TGTGCCAGCAGCTCGGACGGTGGTACCTACAATGAGCAGTTCTTC,CASSSDGGTYNEQFF
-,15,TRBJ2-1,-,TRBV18,TGTGCCAGCTCACCACCGAAAGGGGTAGCTGAAGAGCAGTTCTTC,CASSPPKGVAEEQFF
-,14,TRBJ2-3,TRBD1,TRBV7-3,TGTGCCAGCAGCACAGGACAGGGCGCAGATACGCAGTATTTT,CASSTGQGADTQYF
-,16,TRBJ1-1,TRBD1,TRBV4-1,TGCGCCAGCAGCCAAGATGGACAGGGGTCCTTCACTGAAGCTTTCTTT,CASSQDGQGSFTEAFF
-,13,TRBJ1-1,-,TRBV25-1,TGTGCCAGCAGTGAATGGGAGAACACTGAAGCTTTCTTT,CASSEWENTEAFF
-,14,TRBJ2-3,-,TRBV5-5,TGTGCCAGCAGCTCCCCTAGCGGCACAGATACGCAGTATTTT,CASSSPSGTDTQYF
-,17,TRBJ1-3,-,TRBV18,TGTGCCAGCTCAGAACCCGGGACAAAAGTCGCTGGAAACACCATATATTTT,CASSEPGTKVAGNTIYF
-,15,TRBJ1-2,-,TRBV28,TGTGCCAGCAGTTCCCCGTGGAGGGGCAACTATGGCTACACCTTC,CASSSPWRGNYGYTF
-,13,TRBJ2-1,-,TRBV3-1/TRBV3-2,TGTGCCAGCAGCCAAGATTGGGTTGGTGAGCAGTTCTTC,CASSQDWVGEQFF
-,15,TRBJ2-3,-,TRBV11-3,TGTGCCAGCAGCTTATCGGGGGGCGGCACAGATACGCAGTATTTT,CASSLSGGGTDTQYF
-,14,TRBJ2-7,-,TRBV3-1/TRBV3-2,TGTGCCAGCAGCCCACGGACTCTAGAATACGAGCAGTACTTC,CASSPRTLEYEQYF
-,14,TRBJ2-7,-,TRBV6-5,TGTGCCAGCAGTCAGTCCGGGCCACCCTACGAGCAGTACTTC,CASSQSGPPYEQYF
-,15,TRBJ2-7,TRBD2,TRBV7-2,TGTGCCAGCAGTAACGGCGGGGGGAAAAACTACGAGCAGTACTTC,CASSNGGGKNYEQYF
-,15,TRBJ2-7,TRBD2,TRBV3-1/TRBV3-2,TGTGCCAGCAGCCAAGATGCGCTAGCGGGGGACGAGCAGTACTTC,CASSQDALAGDEQYF
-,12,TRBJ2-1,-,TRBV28,TGTGCCAGCAGAAGACAGTACAATGAGCAGTTCTTC,CASRRQYNEQFF
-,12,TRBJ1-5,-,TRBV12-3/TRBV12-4,TGTGCCAGCACAATACACAATCAGCCCCAGCATTTT,CASTIHNQPQHF
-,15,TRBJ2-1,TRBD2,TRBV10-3,TGTGCCATCAGTGAGTCTTCTAGCGGGAGTCATGAGCAGTTCTTC,CAISESSSGSHEQFF
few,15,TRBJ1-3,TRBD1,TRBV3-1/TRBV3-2,TGTGCCAGCAGCCTCCGGACAGGGTCCGGAAACACCATATATTTT,CASSLRTGSGNTIYF
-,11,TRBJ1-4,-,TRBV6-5,TGTGCCAGCAGCAAGGGGGATAAACTGTTTTTT,CASSKGDKLFF
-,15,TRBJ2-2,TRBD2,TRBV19,TGTGCCAGTAGTCGAATAGCGGGAGTTCTCGGGGAGCTGTTTTTT,CASSRIAGVLGELFF
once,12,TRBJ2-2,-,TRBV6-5,TGTGCCAGCAGTTACTCGACCGGGGAGCTGTTTTTT,CASSYSTGELFF
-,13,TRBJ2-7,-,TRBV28,TGTGCCAGCAGTGTCCGGGACAAGTACGAGCAGTACTTC,CASSVRDKYEQYF
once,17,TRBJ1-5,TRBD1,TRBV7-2,TGTGCCAGCAGCTTAGCCGGGACAGGGGGTAGCAATCAGCCCCAGCATTTT,CASSLAGTGGSNQPQHF
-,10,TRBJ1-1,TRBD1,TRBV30,TGTGCCCAGGGGGTACCTGAAGCTTTCTTT,CAQGVPEAFF
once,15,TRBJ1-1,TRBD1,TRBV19,TGTGCCAGTAGTACGACTACGACAGGGATCACTGAAGCTTTCTTT,CASSTTTTGITEAFF
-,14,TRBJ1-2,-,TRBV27,TGTGCCAGCATGGGGGCCGGTTTCGTAGGCGGCTACACCTTC,CASMGAGFVGGYTF
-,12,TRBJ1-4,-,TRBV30,TGTGCCTGGAGAAGGGGGAGTGAAAAACTGTTTTTT,CAWRRGSEKLFF
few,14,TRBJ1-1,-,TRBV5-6,TGTGCCAGCAGCTTGGGGTACAGGGTAACTGAAGCTTTCTTT,CASSLGYRVTEAFF
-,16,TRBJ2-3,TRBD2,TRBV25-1,TGTGCCAGCAGTGAAGGCAGCGGGAGTGAGTTAGATACGCAGTATTTT,CASSEGSGSELDTQYF
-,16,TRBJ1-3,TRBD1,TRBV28,TGTGCCAGCAGGCTGACAGGGGCCTTCTCTGGAAACACCATATATTTT,CASRLTGAFSGNTIYF
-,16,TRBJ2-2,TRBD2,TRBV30,TGTGCCTGGAGTAAAATAGCGGGAGACGGGACCGGGGAGCTGTTTTTT,CAWSKIAGDGTGELFF
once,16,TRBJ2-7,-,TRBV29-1,TGCAGCGTTGAAGGTCTCGAGTCAGGTCGTCCCTACGAGCAGTACTTC,CSVEGLESGRPYEQYF
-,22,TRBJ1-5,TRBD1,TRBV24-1,TGTGCCACCAGTGATTTTAGGGACAGAGATATCGTCTCCAAACATAGCAATCAGCCCCAGCATTTT,CATSDFRDRDIVSKHSNQPQHF
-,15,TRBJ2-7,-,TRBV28,TGTGCCAGCAGTTTAGGCCTTGGCGGATCCTACGAGCAGTACTTC,CASSLGLGGSYEQYF
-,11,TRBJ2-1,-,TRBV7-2,TGTGCCAGCAGCTTAATGGATGAGCAGTTCTTC,CASSLMDEQFF
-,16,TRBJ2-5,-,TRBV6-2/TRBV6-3,TGTGCCAGCAGTCCATTCGGCGGGGGCAACCAAGAGACCCAGTACTTC,CASSPFGGGNQETQYF